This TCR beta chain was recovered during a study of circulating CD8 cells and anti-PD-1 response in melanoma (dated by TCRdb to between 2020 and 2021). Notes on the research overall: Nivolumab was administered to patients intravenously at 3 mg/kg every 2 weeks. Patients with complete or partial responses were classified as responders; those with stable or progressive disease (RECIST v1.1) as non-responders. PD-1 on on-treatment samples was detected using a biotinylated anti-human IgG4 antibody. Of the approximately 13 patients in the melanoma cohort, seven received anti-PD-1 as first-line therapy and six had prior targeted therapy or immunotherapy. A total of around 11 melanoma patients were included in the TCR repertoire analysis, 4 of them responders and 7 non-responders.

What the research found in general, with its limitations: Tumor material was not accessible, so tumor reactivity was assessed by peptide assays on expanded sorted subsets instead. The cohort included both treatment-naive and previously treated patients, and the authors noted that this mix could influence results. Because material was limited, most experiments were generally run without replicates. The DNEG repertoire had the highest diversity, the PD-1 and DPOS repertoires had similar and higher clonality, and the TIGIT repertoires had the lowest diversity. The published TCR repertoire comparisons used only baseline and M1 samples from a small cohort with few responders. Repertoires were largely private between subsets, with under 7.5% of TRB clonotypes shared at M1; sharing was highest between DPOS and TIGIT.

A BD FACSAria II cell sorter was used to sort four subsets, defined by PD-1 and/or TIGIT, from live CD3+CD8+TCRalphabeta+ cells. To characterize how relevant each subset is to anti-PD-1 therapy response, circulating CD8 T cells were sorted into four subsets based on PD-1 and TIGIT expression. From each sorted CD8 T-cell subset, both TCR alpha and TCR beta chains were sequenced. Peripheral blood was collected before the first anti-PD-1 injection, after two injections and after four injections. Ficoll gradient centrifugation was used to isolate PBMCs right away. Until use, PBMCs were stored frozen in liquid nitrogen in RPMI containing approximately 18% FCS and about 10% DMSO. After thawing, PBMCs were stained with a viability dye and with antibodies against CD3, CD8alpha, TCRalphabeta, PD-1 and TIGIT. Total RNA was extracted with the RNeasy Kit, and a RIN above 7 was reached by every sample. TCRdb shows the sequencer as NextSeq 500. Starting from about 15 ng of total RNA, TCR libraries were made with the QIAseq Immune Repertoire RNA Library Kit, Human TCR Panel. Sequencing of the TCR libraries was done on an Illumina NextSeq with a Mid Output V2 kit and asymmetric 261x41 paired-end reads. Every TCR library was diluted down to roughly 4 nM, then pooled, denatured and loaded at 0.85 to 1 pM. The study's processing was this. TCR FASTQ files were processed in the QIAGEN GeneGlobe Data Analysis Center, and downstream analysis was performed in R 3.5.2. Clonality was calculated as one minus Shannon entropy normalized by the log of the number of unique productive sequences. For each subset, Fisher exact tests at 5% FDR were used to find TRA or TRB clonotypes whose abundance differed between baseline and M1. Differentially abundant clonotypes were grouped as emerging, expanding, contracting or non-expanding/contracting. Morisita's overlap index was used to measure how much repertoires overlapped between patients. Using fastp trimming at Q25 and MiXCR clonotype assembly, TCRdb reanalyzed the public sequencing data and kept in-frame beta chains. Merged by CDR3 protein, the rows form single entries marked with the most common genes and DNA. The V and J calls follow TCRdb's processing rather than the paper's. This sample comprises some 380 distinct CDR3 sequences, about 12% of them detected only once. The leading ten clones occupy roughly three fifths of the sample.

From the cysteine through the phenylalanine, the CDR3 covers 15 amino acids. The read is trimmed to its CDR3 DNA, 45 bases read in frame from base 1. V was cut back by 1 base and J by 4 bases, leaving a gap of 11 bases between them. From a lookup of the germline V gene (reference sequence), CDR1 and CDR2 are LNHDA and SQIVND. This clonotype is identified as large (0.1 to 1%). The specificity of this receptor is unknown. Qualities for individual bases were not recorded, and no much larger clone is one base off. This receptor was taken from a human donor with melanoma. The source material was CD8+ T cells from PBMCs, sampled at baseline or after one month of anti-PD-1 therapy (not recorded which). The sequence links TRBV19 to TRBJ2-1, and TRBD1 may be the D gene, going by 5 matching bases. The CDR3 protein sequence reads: CASSIVTGPYNEQFF. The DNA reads TGTGCCAGTAGTATAGTTACAGGTCCATACAATGAGCAGTTCTTC.